The 27 T cell receptor beta chains below were found in one sample sequenced in a study of cytomegalovirus exposure and HLA in healthy donors. Primers: 60 Vbeta forward and 13 Jbeta reverse. The table came from immunoSEQ multiplex PCR; TCRdb's copy has only in-frame clones and leaves some out. The sample carries some 190,000 clones, roughly three quarters recorded once. Sequencing input: PBMCs. The receptors stem from a woman in her forties or fifties in good health and CMV-seronegative.

The chain combines TRBV13 with TRBJ1-2, with D unclear. The CDR3 is 15 amino acids. V shed 3 bases and J shed 0 bases, with 11 bases lying between them. Germline V gene lookup returns CDR1 PRHDT and CDR2 FYEKMQ (reference sequence). The CDR3 sequence: CASSLGQMSNYGYTF. As DNA, the CDR3 is TGTGCCAGCAGCTTGGGCCAGATGTCTAACTATGGCTACACCTTC.

The chain combines TRBV6-5 with TRBJ1-1, with a weak D call TRBD1 (5 bases). This CDR3 comprises 15 residues. Between the trimmed V and J ends, which lost 5 bases and 4 bases, there was a span of 17 bases. The germline CDR1 and CDR2 sequences are MNHEY and SVGAGI. The CDR3 here is CASSPEGQRGTEAFF. The CDR3 DNA reads TGTGCCAGCAGTCCAGAGGGGCAGCGGGGCACTGAAGCTTTCTTT.

The V and J genes are TRBV5-4 and TRBJ1-2, with 7 bases lining up with TRBD1. The V and J ends lost 4 bases and 0 bases, in that order; junction bases with no gene match: 12. CDR1 and CDR2 from the germline V gene are SGHNT and YYREEE (reference sequence). The CDR3 has 17 residues. CDR3: CASSKPGTVPPNYGYTF. Here the CDR3 DNA reads TGTGCCAGCAGCAAACCCGGGACAGTCCCTCCTAACTATGGCTACACCTTC.

The chain couples TRBV28 to TRBJ1-5, with TRBD1 as a possible D gene (6 bases). Germline lookup yields CDR1 MDHEN and CDR2 SYDVKM. The V and J ends lost 3 bases and 3 bases respectively, with 27 bases between them. This CDR3 comprises 20 residues. The CDR3 DNA sequence: TGTGCCAGCAGTTTTGAGTCGATGTGGCCAGGGGCCTTCTCCAATCAGCCCCAGCATTTT. As protein: CASSFESMWPGAFSNQPQHF.

This clone showed up just a few times. The rearrangement uses TRBV6-1 and TRBJ2-7; D remains ambiguous. The CDR3 loop spans 13 amino acids. Germline V lookup: CDR1 MNHNS, CDR2 SASEGT. With 3 bases removed from V and 5 bases from J, the gap between germline ends came to 11 bases. The CDR3 DNA reads TGTGCCAGCAGTGAGACGACCCGGGACGAGCAGTACTTC. It encodes CASSETTRDEQYF.

Concerning this clone itself: An end of the junction does not agree with germline; a read error may underlie this. The gene calls are TRBV7-9 and TRBJ2-7; 7 bases map to TRBD1. CDR1 and CDR2 from the germline V gene are SEHNR and FQNEAQ (reference sequence). The length of the CDR3 is 14 residues. CDR3 nucleotides: TGTTCCAGCAGCTCCAACAGGGGTTCCGACGAGCAGTACTTC. It is translated as CSSSSNRGSDEQYF.

V gene TRBV11-2 combines with J gene TRBJ2-6, with 7 nucleotides matching TRBD1. The germline gives CDR1 SGHAT, CDR2 FQNNGV. The J segment lost 4 bases and the V segment lost 5 bases, leaving 5 bases of the junction unmatched. There are 15 residues in the CDR3. Here the CDR3 DNA reads TGTGCCAGCAGCCCTACAGGGGCCGGGGCCAACGTCCTGACTTTC. This gives the protein CASSPTGAGANVLTF.

With regard to this clone: Other DNA sequences in this sample translate to the same CDR3. The chain has TRBV19 and TRBJ2-2; a weak D match, TRBD1 (5 bases). Trimming stripped 4 bases from V and 0 bases from J, with 6 bases between. CDR3 length: 14 amino acids. Germline-derived CDR1 and CDR2 are LNHDA and SQIVND (reference sequence). The CDR3: CASSTGTNTGELFF. The CDR3 DNA reads as TGTGCCAGTAGTACAGGGACGAACACCGGGGAGCTGTTTTTT.

On this clone itself: The sample carries other DNA sequences with the same CDR3. The rearrangement joins TRBV6-6 to TRBJ1-4, with TRBD1 as a possible D gene (5 bases). CDR1 is MNHNY and CDR2 is SVGAGI in the germline V gene (reference sequence). Deletions cut 8 bases from V and 7 bases from J, with 14 bases between. There are 13 residues in the CDR3. As DNA, the CDR3 is TGTGCCAGCGCCGGGACGGGGGGTGAAAAACTGTTTTTT. Translated, it gives CASAGTGGEKLFF.

This chain uses TRBV28 with TRBJ1-2, with 7 bases identical to TRBD1. The V gene end was trimmed by 1 base and the J gene end by 7 bases; junction bases not matched to a gene: 6. The germline gives CDR1 MDHEN, CDR2 SYDVKM. The CDR3 has 14 amino acids. The CDR3 sequence: CASSLYAGGSGYTF. In nucleotides, the CDR3 is TGTGCCAGCAGTTTATATGCAGGGGGAAGTGGCTACACCTTC.

In nucleotides, the CDR3 is TGCGCCAGCAGCTTGGTGCCAGGGGGGCTGAACACTGAAGCTTTCTTT. Translated, it gives CASSLVPGGLNTEAFF. The rearrangement joins TRBV5-1 to TRBJ1-1, with 7 bases fitting TRBD1. The CDR3 runs to 16 residues. Germline V gives CDR1 SGHRS, CDR2 YFSETQ. V lost 0 bases to trimming and J lost 0 bases; unmatched junction nucleotides: 5.

The count of this clone is one. V is TRBV7-8 and J is TRBJ2-7; perhaps TRBD2 as D (5 bases). V shed 1 base and J shed 6 bases, with 16 bases lying between them. The CDR3 spans 15 residues. CDR1 and CDR2 from the germline V gene are SGHVS and FQNEAQ. The CDR3 here is CASSLESGFEGEQYF. CDR3 DNA sequence: TGTGCCAGCAGCTTAGAGTCGGGATTTGAGGGCGAGCAGTACTTC.

The chain couples TRBV19 to TRBJ2-5; TRBD1 agrees at 9 bases. Per the germline V gene, CDR1 is LNHDA and CDR2 is SQIVND (reference sequence). Losses at the gene ends were 8 bases for V and 5 bases for J; bases not matched to a gene: 6. The CDR3 runs 13 residues. CDR3 amino acids: CASGQGMWETQYF. DNA of the CDR3: TGTGCCAGTGGACAGGGGATGTGGGAGACCCAGTACTTC.

V is TRBV18 and J is TRBJ2-5; 8 nucleotides match TRBD1. V dropped 0 bases and J dropped 5; count of bases not matched to a gene: 8. The CDR3 has 16 residues. The germline V gene encodes CDR1 KGHSH and CDR2 LQKENI. CDR3 amino acids: CASSPPNQDRAETQYF. In DNA form, the CDR3 reads TGTGCCAGCTCACCACCAAACCAGGACAGGGCTGAGACCCAGTACTTC.

The rearrangement uses TRBV7-6 and TRBJ1-1, with 9 positions matching TRBD1. The CDR3 totals 15 residues. The germline gives CDR1 SGHVS, CDR2 FNYEAQ. The V gene end was trimmed by 4 bases and the J gene end by 8 bases; junction bases not matched to a gene: 11. CDR3 sequence reads: CASSSSGTGSEEAFF. CDR3 DNA: TGTGCCAGCAGCTCGTCCGGGACAGGGTCGGAGGAAGCTTTCTTT. Combining the CDR3 with reference TRBV7-6 and TRBJ1-1 gives the whole variable domain GAGVSQSPRYKVTKRGQDVALRCDPISGHVSLYWYRQALGQGPEFLTYFNYEAQQDKSGLPNDRFSAERPEGSISTLTIQRTEQRDSAMYRCASSSSGTGSEEAFFGQGTRLTVV.

V gene TRBV29-1 combines with J gene TRBJ2-7; TRBD2 is a possible D gene (5 bases). Germline loops: CDR1 SQVTM, CDR2 ANQGSEA. Trimming removed 6 bases at V and 7 bases at J, with 19 bases between. The length of the CDR3 is 13 residues. CDR3 bases: TGCAGCGTCTCCCCCCCACTAGGAGGTGAGCAGTACTTC. Amino acids: CSVSPPLGGEQYF.

The rearrangement uses TRBV5-1 and TRBJ1-2; D is possibly TRBD1 (5 bases). From germline, CDR1 is SGHRS and CDR2 YFSETQ. Trimming took 0 bases from V and 6 from J, leaving 9 bases between them. This CDR3 is 13 amino acids long. The chain's CDR3 is CASSLEPRDGYTF. CDR3 bases: TGCGCCAGCAGCTTGGAACCCAGGGATGGCTACACCTTC. The full variable domain, rest sourced from reference TRBV5-1 and TRBJ1-2, is KAGVTQTPRYLIKTRGQQVTLSCSPISGHRSVSWYQQTPGQGLQFLFEYFSETQRNKGNFPGRFSGRQFSNSRSEMNVSTLELGDSALYLCASSLEPRDGYTFGSGTRLTVV.

The chain couples TRBV4-1 to TRBJ1-1; 8 bases are a match to TRBD1. The CDR3 contains 14 residues. The germline V gene has CDR1 MGHRA and CDR2 YSYEKL. The V gene end was trimmed by 4 bases and the J gene end by 5 bases; junction bases not matched to a gene: 6. CDR3 sequence (DNA): TGCGCCAGCAGCCGCGACAGGGGACGGACTGAAGCTTTCTTT. Translated: CASSRDRGRTEAFF.

This clone was seen a single time. The gene calls are TRBV19 and TRBJ2-1; 7 positions match TRBD1. The CDR3 has 14 residues. CDR1 LNHDA and CDR2 SQIVND come from the germline V gene (reference sequence). J was trimmed by 5 bases and V by 1 base; bases with no gene match: 2. The CDR3 loop reads CASSIVGQNNEQFF. CDR3 DNA sequence: TGTGCCAGTAGTATAGTGGGACAGAACAATGAGCAGTTCTTC.

This chain uses TRBV5-1 with TRBJ2-1, with D possibly TRBD2 on 7 matching bases. This CDR3 spans 15 amino acids. Per the germline V gene, CDR1 is SGHRS and CDR2 is YFSETQ. The ends were cut back, 6 bases at V and 0 bases at J, with 13 bases in the middle. For the CDR3, the DNA is TGCGCCAGCAAGGGGGGGGCGATCTCCTACAATGAGCAGTTCTTC. It translates to CASKGGAISYNEQFF.

CDR3 DNA: TGTGCCAGCAGCTTGCGACTAGCGGGAGTGGGCCCCCTCTCCTACGAGCAGTACTTC. This translates into CASSLRLAGVGPLSYEQYF. This rearrangement joins TRBV13 to TRBJ2-7, with 12 bases that match TRBD2. CDR1 and CDR2 from the germline V gene are PRHDT and FYEKMQ (reference sequence). V shed 3 bases, J shed 0 bases, and the junction held 12 bases outside the gene matches. CDR3 length: 19 residues.

The rearrangement uses TRBV6-1 and TRBJ2-2; possibly TRBD2 for D (5 bases). With 4 bases removed from V and 4 bases from J, the gap between germline ends came to 10 bases. Germline V gene sequence: CDR1 MNHNS, CDR2 SASEGT. The CDR3 is made up of 14 amino acids. DNA for the CDR3: TGTGCCAGCAGTGTAGAGGGCCGCACCGGGGAGCTGTTTTTT. Amino acids: CASSVEGRTGELFF.

V usage is TRBV4-3 and J usage is TRBJ1-2; possibly TRBD1 for D (6 bases). Germline values: CDR1 LGHNA, CDR2 YSLEER. This CDR3 comprises 13 residues. Trimming took 5 bases from V and 9 from J, leaving 16 bases between them. CDR3 protein: CASSAFSGDSYTF. The CDR3 DNA sequence: TGCGCCAGCAGCGCGTTCTCAGGGGATAGCTACACCTTC.

CDR3: CASSLFAGDRGLGGYTF. DNA of the CDR3: TGTGCCAGCAGCTTATTTGCCGGTGACAGGGGGCTTGGTGGCTACACCTTC. J is TRBJ1-2 and V is TRBV7-9; 10 bases agree with TRBD1. Germline loops: CDR1 SEHNR, CDR2 FQNEAQ (reference sequence). V was clipped by 2 bases and J by 7 bases; unmatched bases: 13. The CDR3 is made up of 17 amino acids.

J is TRBJ2-6 and V is TRBV2; 8 bases align to TRBD1. Trimming at V came to 5 bases and at J to 0 bases, leaving 6 bases not matched to a gene. The CDR3 consists of 17 residues. Germline-derived CDR1 and CDR2 are SNHLY and FYNNEI. In DNA form, the CDR3 reads TGTGCCAGCAGTCCAGGGGGCGGTCGCTCTGGGGCCAACGTCCTGACTTTC. Protein: CASSPGGGRSGANVLTF.

The chain carries TRBV18 and TRBJ2-3; the match to TRBD2 covers 7 bases. Unmatched junction bases numbered 3, after V lost 0 bases and J lost 3 bases. Per the germline V gene, CDR1 is KGHSH and CDR2 is LQKENI. The CDR3 spans 15 residues. The chain's CDR3 is CASSPPGTKTDTQYF. In DNA, the CDR3 is TGTGCCAGCTCACCACCCGGGACTAAGACAGATACGCAGTATTTT.

This clone was detected only once. The CDR3 DNA reads as TGTGCCAGCAGCCAAGAACGACAGCTCTACGAGCAGTACTTC. As protein: CASSQERQLYEQYF. The V and J genes are TRBV4-2 and TRBJ2-5; D is perhaps TRBD1 (5 bases). The end of the DNA is better explained by TRBJ2-7, so the J call may be wrong. This CDR3 is 14 amino acids long. Per germline, CDR1 LGHNA and CDR2 YNFKEQ.